Listed here are 24 T cell receptor beta chains from one sample, sequenced in a study of blood T cell repertoires in COVID-19. Method: immunoSEQ multiplex PCR; TCRdb's copy keeps in-frame clones and lacks some. The data hold some 370,000 clones, with 90% observed a single time. Sample: peripheral blood. The receptors shown here come from a man younger than 35 with active or convalescent COVID-19.

V usage is TRBV2 and J usage is TRBJ1-6; D not resolved. Germline values: CDR1 SNHLY, CDR2 FYNNEI. The CDR3 has 16 amino acids. V shed 5 bases and J shed 3 bases, with 14 bases lying between them. The CDR3 sequence: CASSISPAGYNSPLHF. The CDR3 region has the DNA TGTGCCAGCAGTATATCCCCGGCGGGCTATAATTCACCCCTCCACTTT. The entire variable domain, with the rest obtained from reference TRBV2 and TRBJ1-6, is as follows: EPEVTQTPSHQVTQMGQEVILRCVPISNHLYFYWYRQILGQKVEFLVSFYNNEISEKSEIFDDQFSVERPDGSNFTLKIRSTKLEDSAMYFCASSISPAGYNSPLHFGNGTRLTVT.

The chain carries TRBV7-9 and TRBJ2-7, with 8 nucleotides matching TRBD1. There are 14 residues in the CDR3. V dropped 0 bases and J dropped 6; count of bases not matched to a gene: 4. Germline V CDR1 and CDR2: SEHNR, FQNEAQ (reference sequence). The CDR3 DNA follows: TGTGCCAGCAGCTTAGCGGGACAGGTTCCCGAGCAGTACTTC. This codes for CASSLAGQVPEQYF.

CDR3 amino acids: CASSPEGAGRGEKLFF. The CDR3 DNA reads as TGCGCCAGCAGCCCAGAAGGGGCAGGGAGGGGGGAAAAACTGTTTTTT. The V call is TRBV4-1, the J call TRBJ1-4, with TRBD1 as a possible D gene (6 bases). The V and J ends lost 4 bases and 8 bases respectively, with 20 bases between them. This CDR3 is built from 16 residues. Looked up from germline, CDR1 is MGHRA and CDR2 is YSYEKL.

The genes are TRBV5-6 and TRBJ1-2; maybe TRBD1 (6 bases). The length of the CDR3 is 15 residues. Trimming shortened V by 2 bases and J by 4 bases, and 15 bases separated the two germline ends. The germline V gene encodes CDR1 SGHDT and CDR2 YYEEEE. The CDR3 is CASSFLGGYSYGYTF. The CDR3 nucleotides are TGTGCCAGCAGCTTTTTAGGGGGATACTCCTATGGCTACACCTTC. Full variable domain (remainder filled in from reference TRBV5-6 and TRBJ1-2): DAGVTQSPTHLIKTRGQQVTLRCSPKSGHDTVSWYQQALGQGPQFIFQYYEEEERQRGNFPDRFSGHQFPNYSSELNVNALLLGDSALYLCASSFLGGYSYGYTFGSGTRLTVV.

The chain has TRBV3-1 (or the pseudogene TRBV3-2) and TRBJ1-5, with D unclear. CDR3 length: 15 amino acids. V gave up 0 bases and J gave up 7 bases, with 13 bases separating them. The germline V gene encodes CDR1 LGHDT and CDR2 YNNKEL (reference sequence). In nucleotides, the CDR3 is TGTGCCAGCAGCCAAGAGATCGCGGTTGGGCAGCCCCAGCATTTT. Its protein is CASSQEIAVGQPQHF.

The chain uses TRBV6-5 and TRBJ1-3; D gene unclear. This CDR3 has 15 residues. V shed 0 bases and J shed 0 bases, with 6 bases lying between them. The germline gives CDR1 MNHEY, CDR2 SVGAGI. CDR3 coding DNA: TGTGCCAGCAGTTACTCGTTGGCCTCTGGAAACACCATATATTTT. This gives the protein CASSYSLASGNTIYF.

The CDR3 DNA sequence: TGCGCCAGCAGCCCGAGGGTAAGCTCCTACAATGAGCAGTTCTTC. This encodes CASSPRVSSYNEQFF. The V call is TRBV4-1, the J call TRBJ2-1; possibly TRBD2 for D (5 bases). This CDR3 comprises 15 residues. The germline gives CDR1 MGHRA, CDR2 YSYEKL. The ends were cut back, 4 bases at V and 0 bases at J, with 10 bases in the middle.

V usage is TRBV7-3 and J usage is TRBJ2-1; 8 nucleotides line up with TRBD2. The CDR3 has 12 amino acids. Germline values: CDR1 SGHTA, CDR2 FQGTGA. The V segment lost 8 bases and the J segment 13 bases; nucleotides outside the gene matches: 10. CDR3 sequence: CASGPGLEEQFF. In DNA form, the CDR3 reads TGTGCCAGCGGCCCGGGACTAGAGGAACAGTTCTTC.

The chain links TRBV18 to TRBJ2-2; 8 nucleotides match TRBD1. CDR1 is KGHSH and CDR2 is LQKENI in the germline V gene. The length of the CDR3 is 16 residues. The ends lost 5 bases at V and 2 bases at J; junction bases unmatched: 7. CDR3 protein: CASSALQGDNTGELFF. CDR3 bases: TGTGCCAGCTCAGCGTTACAGGGGGATAACACCGGGGAGCTGTTTTTT.

This clone was counted ten times or more. The gene calls are TRBV19 and TRBJ1-2; tentatively, D is TRBD1 (5 bases). The CDR3 spans 13 residues. V was cut by 3 bases and J by 3 bases, with 8 bases left in between. The germline V gene has CDR1 LNHDA and CDR2 SQIVND (reference sequence). The CDR3 loop reads CASSIRVDYGYTF. CDR3 in DNA: TGTGCCAGTAGTATCAGGGTCGACTATGGCTACACCTTC.

This clone appeared a single time. V and J are TRBV27 and TRBJ1-1; D is perhaps TRBD1 (6 bases). Germline loops: CDR1 MNHEY, CDR2 SMNVEV (reference sequence). V lost 5 bases and J lost 4, with 20 bases in between. The CDR3 has 16 amino acids. CDR3 DNA sequence: TGTGCCAGCAGTCCCTATCAAGGGGGTAGGGGCACTGAAGCTTTCTTT. Its translation: CASSPYQGGRGTEAFF.

The V and J genes are TRBV6-2 or TRBV6-3 and TRBJ1-6; 11 bases match TRBD1. The V segment lost 3 bases and the J segment 6 bases; nucleotides outside the gene matches: 7. CDR3 length equals 17 residues. Looked up from germline, CDR1 is MNHEY and CDR2 is SVGEGT. The CDR3, as DNA: TGTGCCAGCAGTTATCCTACCGGGACAGGGGGTAATTCACCCCTCCACTTT. Translated, it gives CASSYPTGTGGNSPLHF.

The count of this clone is one. The V gene is TRBV14, the J gene TRBJ1-1; no clear D gene. V was shortened by 1 base and J by 11 bases, with 14 bases between the two germline ends. Germline CDR1 SGHDN, CDR2 FVKESK. The length of the CDR3 is 13 residues. The CDR3 DNA sequence: TGTGCCAGCAGCCAAGCCGACAAGTTAAAGGCTTTCTTT. This gives the protein CASSQADKLKAFF.

Only a few counts were recorded for this clone. V is TRBV27 and J is TRBJ1-1; TRBD1 matches at 8 bases. CDR3 length: 12 amino acids. J gave up 4 bases and V 5 bases, and 0 bases lay outside the gene matches. Germline CDR1 is MNHEY and CDR2 is SMNVEV (reference sequence). CDR3 region: CASSTGGTEAFF. CDR3 coding DNA: TGTGCCAGCAGTACAGGGGGCACTGAAGCTTTCTTT.

This clone was counted only a few times. The CDR3: CASSLNHPMDEQFF. Written as DNA, the CDR3 is TGCGCCAGCAGCTTGAACCATCCTATGGATGAGCAGTTCTTC. The chain employs TRBV5-1 and TRBJ2-1; D is uncertain. Germline lookup yields CDR1 SGHRS and CDR2 YFSETQ. This CDR3 is built from 14 residues. Trimming removed 1 base from V and 8 bases from J, with 13 bases in between.

This sequence joins TRBV9 and TRBJ1-3; D unclear. The CDR3 is 15 residues long. V dropped 0 bases and J dropped 2 bases, with 9 bases sitting between them. Germline V CDR1 and CDR2: SGDLS, YYNGEE. CDR3 DNA: TGTGCCAGCAGCGTAGCGTCGGGGACTGGAAACACCATATATTTT. Amino acids: CASSVASGTGNTIYF.

The chain uses TRBV5-4 and TRBJ2-7; TRBD1 aligns across 12 bases. CDR1 and CDR2 from the germline V gene are SGHNT and YYREEE (reference sequence). The CDR3 extends over 16 amino acids. The V segment lost 3 bases and the J segment 0 bases; nucleotides outside the gene matches: 4. The CDR3 sequence is CASSSGTGGFSYEQYF. The CDR3 nucleotides read TGTGCCAGCAGCTCCGGGACAGGGGGCTTCTCCTACGAGCAGTACTTC.

This clone showed up just a few times. The chain has TRBV2 and TRBJ1-5; no clear D gene. V lost 2 bases to trimming and J lost 6 bases, with 11 bases between them. Germline CDR1 and CDR2: SNHLY and FYNNEI. The CDR3 has 14 amino acids. The CDR3 DNA reads TGTGCCAGCAGTGAATACCGCTCGGGTCAGCCCCAGCATTTT. The encoded protein is CASSEYRSGQPQHF.

This chain joins TRBV7-2 and TRBJ2-2; 7 bases fit TRBD2. Trimming removed 5 bases from V and 6 bases from J; junction bases left unmatched: 15. From germline, CDR1 is SGHTA and CDR2 FQGNSA. This CDR3 comprises 17 residues. DNA of the CDR3: TGTGCCAGCAGCACCCTGCGGGGACTAATTTCGCCCGGGGAGCTGTTTTTT. Amino acids: CASSTLRGLISPGELFF.

The gene calls are TRBV7-3 and TRBJ1-3; TRBD1 aligns across 8 bases. The J segment lost 0 bases and the V segment lost 5 bases, leaving 3 bases of the junction unmatched. The CDR3 sequence is 15 residues long. Germline V CDR1 and CDR2: SGHTA, FQGTGA. CDR3 DNA sequence: TGTGCCAGCAGCATGGGACAGGTCTCTGGAAACACCATATATTTT. It translates to CASSMGQVSGNTIYF.

The V and J genes are TRBV5-5 and TRBJ2-3; no firm D call. V was pared by 1 base and J by 8 bases, with 14 bases between. Germline V gives CDR1 SGHKS, CDR2 YYEKEE (reference sequence). The CDR3 is 14 residues long. CDR3 in amino acids: CASSLSSRLGTQYF. The CDR3 DNA reads TGTGCCAGCAGCTTGTCCTCCCGACTCGGTACGCAGTATTTT.

The V call is TRBV28, the J call TRBJ1-5; 7 bases align to TRBD1. Losses at the gene ends were 7 bases for V and 11 bases for J; bases not matched to a gene: 5. Germline values: CDR1 MDHEN, CDR2 SYDVKM. CDR3 length: 11 residues. The CDR3 region is CASIQGVSQHF. The CDR3 nucleotides read TGTGCCAGCATCCAGGGGGTGTCCCAGCATTTT.

This CDR3 reads CASSRDRGGTDTQYF. The DNA of the CDR3 is TGTGCCAGTAGTAGGGACAGGGGCGGCACAGATACGCAGTATTTT. The J gene is TRBJ2-3, the V gene TRBV19; 10 bases are shared with TRBD1. The CDR3 is 15 residues long. V was clipped by 4 bases and J by 1 base; unmatched bases: 2. CDR1 and CDR2 (germline): LNHDA, SQIVND (reference sequence).

V gene TRBV5-4 combines with J gene TRBJ1-1; TRBD1 aligns across 7 bases. This CDR3 comprises 13 residues. With V trimmed by 4 bases and J by 4 bases, 4 bases remained unmatched. Germline lookup yields CDR1 SGHNT and CDR2 YYREEE (reference sequence). CDR3 protein: CASSARGSTEAFF. CDR3 nucleotides: TGTGCCAGCAGCGCCAGGGGGAGCACTGAAGCTTTCTTT.